This passage covers 10 T cell receptor beta chains from one sample sequenced in a study of cytomegalovirus exposure and HLA in healthy donors. Data came from immunoSEQ multiplex PCR; TCRdb stores just in-frame clones and leaves some out. Among 150,000 to 160,000 clones, 86% were seen once, and the ten largest hold 2.1%. Sequencing input: PBMCs. These receptors all come from a human donor in good health.

This rearrangement joins TRBV7-3 to TRBJ1-1; no firm D call. Germline loops: CDR1 SGHTA, CDR2 FQGTGA. V gave up 5 bases and J gave up 5 bases, with 12 bases separating them. The CDR3 consists of 13 residues. CDR3 residues: CASSPRRETEAFF. Here the CDR3 DNA reads TGTGCCAGCAGCCCAAGGAGGGAAACTGAAGCTTTCTTT.

CDR3 coding DNA: TGTGCCTGGAGTGTACCCAAGGGCGGGGGCTACACCTTC. It codes for CAWSVPKGGGYTF. This chain links TRBV30 with TRBJ1-2; D unclear. Trimming took off 0 bases at V and 8 bases at J, with 13 bases between the two ends. CDR1 GTSNPN and CDR2 SVGIG come from the germline V gene (reference sequence). The CDR3 loop spans 13 amino acids. Combining the CDR3 with reference TRBV30 and TRBJ1-2 gives the whole variable domain SQTIHQWPATLVQPVGSPLSLECTVEGTSNPNLYWYRQAAGRGLQLLFYSVGIGQISSEVPQNLSASRPQDRQFILSSKKLLLSDSGFYLCAWSVPKGGGYTFGSGTRLTVV.

The chain joins TRBV7-7 to TRBJ2-3; D is perhaps TRBD1 (6 bases). Deletions cut 5 bases from V and 11 bases from J, with 20 bases between. This CDR3 has 14 residues. CDR1 is SSHAT and CDR2 is FNYEAQ in the germline V gene (reference sequence). This CDR3 reads CASSPKVPRGWQYF. The CDR3 coding sequence is TGTGCCAGCAGCCCCAAGGTACCCAGGGGTTGGCAGTATTTT. Complete variable domain (other parts from reference TRBV7-7 and TRBJ2-3): GAGVSQSPRYKVTKRGQDVTLRCDPISSHATLYWYQQALGQGPEFLTYFNYEAQPDKSGLPSDRFSAERPEGSISTLTIQRTEQRDSAMYRCASSPKVPRGWQYFGPGTRLTVL.

V is TRBV27 and J is TRBJ1-5, with 10 nucleotides matching TRBD1. The germline V gene has CDR1 MNHEY and CDR2 SMNVEV (reference sequence). Trimming removed 8 bases from V and 5 bases from J; junction bases left unmatched: 3. CDR3 length: 13 amino acids. The chain's CDR3 is CASRDRGHQPQHF. CDR3 bases: TGTGCCAGCCGGGACAGGGGCCATCAGCCCCAGCATTTT.

The rearrangement joins TRBV4-1 to TRBJ1-5; D call uncertain. Trimming pared 1 base from V and 4 bases from J, leaving 11 bases between. CDR1 is MGHRA, CDR2 YSYEKL, per germline. The CDR3 covers 15 residues. For the CDR3, the DNA is TGCGCCAGCAGCCAAGGAGAGACGGAGAATCAGCCCCAGCATTTT. Translated, it gives CASSQGETENQPQHF.

The chain recombines TRBV6-1 with TRBJ2-3, with 10 nucleotides matching TRBD1. With V trimmed by 6 bases and J by 4 bases, 7 bases remained unmatched. Per germline, CDR1 MNHNS and CDR2 SASEGT. This CDR3 spans 15 amino acids. The CDR3 sequence is CASSPDRGSPDTQYF. CDR3 DNA: TGTGCCAGCAGCCCGGACAGGGGGAGTCCAGATACGCAGTATTTT.

The V call is TRBV18, the J call TRBJ2-3; D uncertain. This CDR3 is built from 14 residues. From germline, CDR1 is KGHSH and CDR2 LQKENI. Trimming stripped 1 base from V and 2 bases from J, with 7 bases between. The CDR3 protein is CASSPRGNTDTQYF. CDR3 bases: TGTGCCAGCTCACCACGAGGAAACACAGATACGCAGTATTTT.

V gene TRBV6-1 combines with J gene TRBJ1-5; D gene unclear. Trimming pared 6 bases from V and 0 bases from J, leaving 12 bases between. The CDR3 is 15 residues long. The V gene's germline CDR1 is MNHNS and CDR2 SASEGT. Here the CDR3 reads CASRPDSYSNQPQHF. DNA of the CDR3: TGTGCCAGCAGACCAGACTCTTATAGCAATCAGCCCCAGCATTTT.

The V call is TRBV2, the J call TRBJ2-7; TRBD1 might be the D (5 bases). Germline V gives CDR1 SNHLY, CDR2 FYNNEI. The CDR3 consists of 18 residues. Trimming cost V 7 bases and J 0 bases, with 25 bases left between them. CDR3: CASNIQATTTYVSYEQYF. The CDR3 DNA follows: TGTGCCAGCAATATACAGGCCACAACCACTTACGTCTCCTACGAGCAGTACTTC.

The genes are TRBV5-1 and TRBJ1-1; 10 bases line up with TRBD1. J lost 5 bases, V lost 4 bases, and 17 bases had no gene match. Germline V gives CDR1 SGHRS, CDR2 YFSETQ. The CDR3 has 18 amino acids. The CDR3 loop reads CASSPFGGDRGVGTEAFF. CDR3 in DNA: TGCGCCAGCAGCCCATTCGGCGGGGACAGGGGAGTGGGGACTGAAGCTTTCTTT.